This T cell receptor (beta chain) was observed in a study of blood T cell repertoires in COVID-19. Sequencing used immunoSEQ multiplex PCR; TCRdb keeps in-frame clones, though not all of them. The data contain about 220,000 clones, 80% to 85% of them singletons. The CDR3 loop spans 16 amino acids. J lost 4 bases, V lost 1 base, and 6 bases had no gene match. Looked up from germline, CDR1 is SGHRS and CDR2 is YFSETQ. The V gene is TRBV5-1, the J gene TRBJ2-1; 9 bases are shared with TRBD2. The specimen sequenced was peripheral blood. The source is a woman in her sixties or seventies who had recovered from COVID-19. The CDR3 sequence: CASSLPGLAGYNEQFF. The CDR3 region has the DNA TGCGCCAGCAGCTTGCCCGGGCTAGCGGGATACAATGAGCAGTTCTTC.